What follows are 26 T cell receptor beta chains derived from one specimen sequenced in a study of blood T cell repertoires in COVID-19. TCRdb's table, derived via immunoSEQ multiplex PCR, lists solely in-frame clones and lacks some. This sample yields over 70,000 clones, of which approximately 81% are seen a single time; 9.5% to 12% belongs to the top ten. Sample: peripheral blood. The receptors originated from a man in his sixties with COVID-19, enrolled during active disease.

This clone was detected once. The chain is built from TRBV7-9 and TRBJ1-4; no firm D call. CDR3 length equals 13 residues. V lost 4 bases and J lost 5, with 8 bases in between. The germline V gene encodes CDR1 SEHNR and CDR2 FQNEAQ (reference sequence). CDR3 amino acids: CASSSPENEKLFF. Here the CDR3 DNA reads TGTGCCAGCAGCTCCCCGGAGAATGAAAAACTGTTTTTT. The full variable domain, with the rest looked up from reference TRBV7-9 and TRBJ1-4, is DTGVSQNPRHKITKRGQNVTFRCDPISEHNRLYWYRQTLGQGPEFLTYFQNEAQLEKSRLLSDRFSAERPKGSFSTLEIQRTEQGDSAMYLCASSSPENEKLFFGSGTQLSVL.

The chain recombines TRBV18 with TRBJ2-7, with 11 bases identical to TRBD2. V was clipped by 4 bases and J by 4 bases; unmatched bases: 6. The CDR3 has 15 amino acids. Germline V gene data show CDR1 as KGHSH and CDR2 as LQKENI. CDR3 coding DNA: TGTGCCAGCTCACTTGGGACTAGCGGAATTTACGAGCAGTACTTC. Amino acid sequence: CASSLGTSGIYEQYF.

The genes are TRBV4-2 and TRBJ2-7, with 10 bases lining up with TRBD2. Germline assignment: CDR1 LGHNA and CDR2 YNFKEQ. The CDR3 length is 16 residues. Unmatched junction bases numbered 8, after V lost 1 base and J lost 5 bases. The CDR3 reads CASSQGEAGGPDEQYF. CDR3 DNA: TGTGCCAGCAGCCAAGGGGAAGCGGGAGGGCCCGACGAGCAGTACTTC.

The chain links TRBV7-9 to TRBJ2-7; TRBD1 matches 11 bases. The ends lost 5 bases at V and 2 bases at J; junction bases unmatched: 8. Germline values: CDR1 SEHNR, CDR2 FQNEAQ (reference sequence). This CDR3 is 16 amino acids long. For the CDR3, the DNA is TGTGCCAGCAGCCCATTATCGGGACAGGGGGCCTACGAGCAGTACTTC. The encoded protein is CASSPLSGQGAYEQYF. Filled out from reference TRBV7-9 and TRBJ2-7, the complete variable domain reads DTGVSQNPRHKITKRGQNVTFRCDPISEHNRLYWYRQTLGQGPEFLTYFQNEAQLEKSRLLSDRFSAERPKGSFSTLEIQRTEQGDSAMYLCASSPLSGQGAYEQYFGPGTRLTVT.

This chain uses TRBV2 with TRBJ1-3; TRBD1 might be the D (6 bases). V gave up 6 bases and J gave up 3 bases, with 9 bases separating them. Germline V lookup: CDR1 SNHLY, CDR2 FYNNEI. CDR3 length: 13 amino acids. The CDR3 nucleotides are TGTGCCAGCAGGCCAGGGGTTGGAAACACCATATATTTT. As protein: CASRPGVGNTIYF. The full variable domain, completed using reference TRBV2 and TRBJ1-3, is EPEVTQTPSHQVTQMGQEVILRCVPISNHLYFYWYRQILGQKVEFLVSFYNNEISEKSEIFDDQFSVERPDGSNFTLKIRSTKLEDSAMYFCASRPGVGNTIYFGEGSWLTVV.

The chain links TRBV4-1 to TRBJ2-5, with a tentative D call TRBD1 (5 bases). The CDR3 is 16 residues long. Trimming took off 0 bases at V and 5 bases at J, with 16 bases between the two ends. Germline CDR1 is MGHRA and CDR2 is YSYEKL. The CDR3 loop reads CASSQEVRGPRETQYF. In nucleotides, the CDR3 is TGCGCCAGCAGCCAAGAGGTTAGGGGCCCCAGGGAGACCCAGTACTTC.

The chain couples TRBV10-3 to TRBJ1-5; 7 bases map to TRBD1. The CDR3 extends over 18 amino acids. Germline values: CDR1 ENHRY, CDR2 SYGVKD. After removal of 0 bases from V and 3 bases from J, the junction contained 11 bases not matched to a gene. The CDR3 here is CAISESVGRGNPNQPQHF. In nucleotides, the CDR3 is TGTGCCATCAGTGAGTCCGTGGGCAGGGGGAACCCCAATCAGCCCCAGCATTTT.

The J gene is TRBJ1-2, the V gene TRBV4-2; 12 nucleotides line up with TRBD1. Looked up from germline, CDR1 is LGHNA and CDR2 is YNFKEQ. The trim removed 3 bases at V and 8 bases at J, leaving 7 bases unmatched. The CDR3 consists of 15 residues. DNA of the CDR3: TGTGCCAGCAGCCAGGGGGACAGGGGGCTTGGGGGCTACACCTTC. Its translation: CASSQGDRGLGGYTF.

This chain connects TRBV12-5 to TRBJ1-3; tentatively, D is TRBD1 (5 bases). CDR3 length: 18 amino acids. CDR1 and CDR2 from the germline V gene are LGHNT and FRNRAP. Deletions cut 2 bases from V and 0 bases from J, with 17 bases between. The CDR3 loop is CASGLNLIFRASGNTIYF. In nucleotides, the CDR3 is TGTGCTAGTGGTTTGAACCTAATATTCAGGGCCTCTGGAAACACCATATATTTT.

CDR3 sequence: CATSDFRDRGKAFF. CDR3 in DNA: TGTGCCACCAGTGATTTTCGGGACAGGGGGAAAGCTTTCTTT. The chain employs TRBV24-1 and TRBJ1-1; 11 bases line up with TRBD1. V was clipped by 1 base and J by 9 bases; unmatched bases: 3. Germline V gene sequence: CDR1 KGHDR, CDR2 SFDVKD. This CDR3 is 14 amino acids long.

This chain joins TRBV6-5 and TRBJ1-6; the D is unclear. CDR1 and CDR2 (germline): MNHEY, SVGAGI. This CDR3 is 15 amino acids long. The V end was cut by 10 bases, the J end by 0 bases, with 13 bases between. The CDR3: CATPLGSSYNSPLHF. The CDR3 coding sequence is TGTGCCACCCCCCTGGGGAGCTCCTATAATTCACCCCTCCACTTT.

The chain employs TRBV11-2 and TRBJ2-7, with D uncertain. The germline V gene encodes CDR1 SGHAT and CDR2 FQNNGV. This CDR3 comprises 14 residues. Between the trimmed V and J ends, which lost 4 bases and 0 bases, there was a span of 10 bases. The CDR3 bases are TGTGCCAGCAGCTCCACAGTTAGCTCCTACGAGCAGTACTTC. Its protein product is CASSSTVSSYEQYF. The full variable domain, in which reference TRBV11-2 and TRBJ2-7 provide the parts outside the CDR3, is EAGVAQSPRYKIIEKRQSVAFWCNPISGHATLYWYQQILGQGPKLLIQFQNNGVVDDSQLPKDRFSAERLKGVDSTLKIQPAKLEDSAVYLCASSSTVSSYEQYFGPGTRLTVT.

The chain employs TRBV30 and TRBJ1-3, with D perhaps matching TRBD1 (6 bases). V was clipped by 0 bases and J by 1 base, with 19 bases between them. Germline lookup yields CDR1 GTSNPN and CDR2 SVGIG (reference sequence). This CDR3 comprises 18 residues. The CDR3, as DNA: TGTGCCTGGAGTGTAAACTACTCAGGGGATAGATCTGGAAACACCATATATTTT. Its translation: CAWSVNYSGDRSGNTIYF. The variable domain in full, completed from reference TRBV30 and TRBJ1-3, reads SQTIHQWPATLVQPVGSPLSLECTVEGTSNPNLYWYRQAAGRGLQLLFYSVGIGQISSEVPQNLSASRPQDRQFILSSKKLLLSDSGFYLCAWSVNYSGDRSGNTIYFGEGSWLTVV.

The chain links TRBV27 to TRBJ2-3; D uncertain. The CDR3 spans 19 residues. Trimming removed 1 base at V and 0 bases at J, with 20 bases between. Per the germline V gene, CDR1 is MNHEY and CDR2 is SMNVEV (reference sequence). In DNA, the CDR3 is TGTGCCAGCAGTTTATGGAACGAAGAAGGCGGCTTTAGCACAGATACGCAGTATTTT. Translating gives CASSLWNEEGGFSTDTQYF.

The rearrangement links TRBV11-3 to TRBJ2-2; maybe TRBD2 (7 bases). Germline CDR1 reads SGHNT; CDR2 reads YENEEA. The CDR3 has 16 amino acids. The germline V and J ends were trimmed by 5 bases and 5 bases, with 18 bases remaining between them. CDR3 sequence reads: CASSTTGGARTGELFF. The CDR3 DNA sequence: TGTGCCAGCAGCACAACTGGGGGGGCGAGGACCGGGGAGCTGTTTTTT.

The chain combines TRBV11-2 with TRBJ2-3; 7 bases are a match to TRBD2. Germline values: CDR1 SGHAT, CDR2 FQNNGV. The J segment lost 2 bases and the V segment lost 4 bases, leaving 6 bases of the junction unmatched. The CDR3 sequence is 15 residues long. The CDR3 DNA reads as TGTGCCAGCAGCTGGAAGGGACTACCCACAGATACGCAGTATTTT. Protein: CASSWKGLPTDTQYF.

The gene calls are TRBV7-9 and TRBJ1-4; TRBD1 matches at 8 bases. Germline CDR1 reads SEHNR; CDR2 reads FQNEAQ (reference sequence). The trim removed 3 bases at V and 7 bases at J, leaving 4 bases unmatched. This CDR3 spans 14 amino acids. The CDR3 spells CASSFGTGSEKLFF. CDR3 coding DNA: TGTGCCAGCAGCTTTGGGACAGGCAGTGAAAAACTGTTTTTT.

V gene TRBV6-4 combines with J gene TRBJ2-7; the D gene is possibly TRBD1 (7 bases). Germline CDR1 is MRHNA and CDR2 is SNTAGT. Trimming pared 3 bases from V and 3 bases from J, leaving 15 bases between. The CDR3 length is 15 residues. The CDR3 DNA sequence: TGTGCCAGCAGTGAGGGTGGCCAGGGGGGCTACGAGCAGTACTTC. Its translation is CASSEGGQGGYEQYF.

The chain's CDR3 is CASSESSWSYEQYF. DNA of the CDR3: TGCGCCAGCAGTGAGTCGAGTTGGTCCTACGAGCAGTACTTC. The rearrangement joins TRBV10-2 to TRBJ2-7; D is undetermined. Germline values: CDR1 WSHSY, CDR2 SAAADI. The length of the CDR3 is 14 residues. Trimming stripped 0 bases from V and 1 base from J, with 7 bases between.

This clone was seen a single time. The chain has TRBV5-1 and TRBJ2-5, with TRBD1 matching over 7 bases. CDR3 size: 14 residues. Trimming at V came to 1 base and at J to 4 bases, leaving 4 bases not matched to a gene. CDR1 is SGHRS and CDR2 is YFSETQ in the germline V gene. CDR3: CASSLKGARETQYF. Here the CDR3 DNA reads TGCGCCAGCAGCTTGAAGGGGGCCAGAGAGACCCAGTACTTC.

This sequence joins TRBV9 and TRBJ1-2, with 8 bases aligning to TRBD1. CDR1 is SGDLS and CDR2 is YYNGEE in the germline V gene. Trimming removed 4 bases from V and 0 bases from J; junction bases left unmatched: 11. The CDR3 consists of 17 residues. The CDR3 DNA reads TGTGCCAGCAGCTCGATTACAGGGGGGAGAGCTAACTATGGCTACACCTTC. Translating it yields CASSSITGGRANYGYTF.

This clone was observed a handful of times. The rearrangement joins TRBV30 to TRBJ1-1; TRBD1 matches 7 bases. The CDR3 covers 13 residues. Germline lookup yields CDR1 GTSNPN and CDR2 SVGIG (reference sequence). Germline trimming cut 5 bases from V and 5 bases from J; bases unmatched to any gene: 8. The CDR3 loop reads CAWQGEYRTEAFF. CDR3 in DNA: TGTGCCTGGCAGGGGGAGTATCGGACTGAAGCTTTCTTT.

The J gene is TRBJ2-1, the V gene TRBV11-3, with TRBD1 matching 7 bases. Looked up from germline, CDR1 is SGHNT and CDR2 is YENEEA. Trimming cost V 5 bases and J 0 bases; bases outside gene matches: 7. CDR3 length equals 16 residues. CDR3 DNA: TGTGCCAGCAGCCCAGGTAGGGGGCTCTCCTACAATGAGCAGTTCTTC. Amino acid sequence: CASSPGRGLSYNEQFF.

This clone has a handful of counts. The CDR3 sequence: CAISESTQNQETQYF. CDR3 bases: TGTGCCATCAGTGAGTCGACACAGAACCAAGAGACCCAGTACTTC. The V gene is TRBV10-3, the J gene TRBJ2-5, with no clear D. The germline CDR1 and CDR2 sequences are ENHRY and SYGVKD. This CDR3 comprises 15 residues. The V and J ends lost 0 bases and 0 bases respectively, with 8 bases between them.

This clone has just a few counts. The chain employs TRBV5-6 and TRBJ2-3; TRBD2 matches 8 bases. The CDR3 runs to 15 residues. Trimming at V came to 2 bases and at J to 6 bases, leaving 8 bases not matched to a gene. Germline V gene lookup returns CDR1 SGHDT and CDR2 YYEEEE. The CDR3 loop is CASSFRAGAGDTQYF. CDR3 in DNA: TGTGCCAGCAGCTTTCGAGCGGGAGCAGGGGATACGCAGTATTTT.

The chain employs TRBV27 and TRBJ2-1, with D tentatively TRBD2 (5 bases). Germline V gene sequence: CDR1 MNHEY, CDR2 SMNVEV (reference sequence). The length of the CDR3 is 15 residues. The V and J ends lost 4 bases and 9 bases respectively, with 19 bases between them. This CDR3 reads CASSYQATTPGEQFF. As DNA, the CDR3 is TGTGCCAGCAGTTACCAAGCGACTACCCCGGGTGAGCAGTTCTTC.